This entry lists 26 T cell receptor beta chains sequenced from one sample in a study of sequential checkpoint blockade in melanoma. The treatment is: randomized to nivolumab then ipilimumab (arm A) or the reverse (arm B). The data were produced by immunoSEQ multiplex PCR, yet TCRdb's version contains in-frame clones alone and is incomplete. Among 31,000 or so clones listed, about 86% were seen once. The material was CD8+ T cells sorted from blood (inferred from file names), obtained from a patient given nivolumab and ipilimumab in sequence. The receptors stem from a human donor with melanoma.

The J gene is TRBJ2-1, the V gene TRBV7-9; D possibly corresponds to TRBD2 (6 bases). The germline V gene encodes CDR1 SEHNR and CDR2 FQNEAQ (reference sequence). Between the trimmed V and J ends, which lost 5 bases and 2 bases, there was a span of 16 bases. This CDR3 contains 16 residues. The CDR3 is CASSGGMDVAYNEQFF. In DNA form, the CDR3 reads TGTGCCAGCAGCGGGGGGATGGACGTTGCCTACAATGAGCAGTTCTTC.

The chain couples TRBV6-6 to TRBJ2-7, with a weak D call TRBD1 (5 bases). Per the germline V gene, CDR1 is MNHNY and CDR2 is SVGAGI (reference sequence). The CDR3 totals 14 residues. Deletions cut 4 bases from V and 2 bases from J, with 12 bases between. The CDR3 sequence: CASSSRPTAYEQYF. DNA for the CDR3: TGTGCCAGCAGTTCCCGCCCGACAGCCTACGAGCAGTACTTC.

This clone was seen only once. The chain employs TRBV28 and TRBJ1-5; D gene unclear. Trimming took off 3 bases at V and 3 bases at J, with 12 bases between the two ends. The CDR3 spans 15 residues. Germline assignment: CDR1 MDHEN and CDR2 SYDVKM. The CDR3 protein is CASSLVREHNQPQHF. CDR3 DNA sequence: TGTGCCAGCAGTTTGGTGAGGGAACACAATCAGCCCCAGCATTTT.

The chain uses TRBV5-4 and TRBJ2-6; D is ambiguous. Germline V gene data show CDR1 as SGHNT and CDR2 as YYREEE (reference sequence). V gave up 2 bases and J gave up 0 bases, with 6 bases separating them. The CDR3 spans 15 residues. CDR3 loop: CASSFLVSGANVLTF. The CDR3 nucleotides read TGTGCCAGCAGCTTTCTCGTCTCTGGGGCCAACGTCCTGACTTTC.

The rearrangement joins TRBV9 to TRBJ2-2; a possible D gene is TRBD2 (5 bases). In germline, CDR1 is SGDLS, CDR2 YYNGEE. The CDR3 is made up of 16 amino acids. V dropped 4 bases and J dropped 1 base, with 14 bases sitting between them. The CDR3 loop reads CASSPRRGRNTGELFF. CDR3 DNA: TGTGCCAGCAGCCCCCGCCGAGGGAGGAACACCGGGGAGCTGTTTTTT.

The chain couples TRBV7-9 to TRBJ2-5; 7 positions agree with TRBD1. CDR1 is SEHNR and CDR2 is FQNEAQ in the germline V gene (reference sequence). J gave up 3 bases and V 6 bases, and 13 bases lay outside the gene matches. This CDR3 is 16 amino acids long. CDR3 sequence (DNA): TGTGCCAGCAGGGTCGGGATAGGGGGCCCCAAAGAGACCCAGTACTTC. This translates into CASRVGIGGPKETQYF.

The chain uses TRBV7-9 and TRBJ1-1; no definite D call. The CDR3 spans 12 residues. The germline gives CDR1 SEHNR, CDR2 FQNEAQ (reference sequence). The CDR3 coding sequence is TGTGCAGCGGGCAGTTTAAACACTGAAGCTTTCTTT. The encoded protein is CAAGSLNTEAFF.

This chain uses TRBV27 with TRBJ2-7; 11 bases are a match to TRBD2. Unmatched junction bases numbered 6, after V lost 6 bases and J lost 2 bases. The CDR3 loop spans 15 amino acids. CDR1 and CDR2 (germline): MNHEY, SMNVEV (reference sequence). The chain's CDR3 is CASSPGTSGTYEQYF. In nucleotides, the CDR3 is TGTGCCAGCAGCCCCGGGACTAGCGGAACCTACGAGCAGTACTTC.

Here the CDR3 reads CASKDRQNTEAFF. As DNA, the CDR3 is TGTGCCAGTAAAGACAGACAAAACACTGAAGCTTTCTTT. The rearrangement uses TRBV19 and TRBJ1-1; D might be TRBD1 (5 bases). Looked up from germline, CDR1 is LNHDA and CDR2 is SQIVND (reference sequence). This CDR3 has 13 residues. V shed 7 bases and J shed 2 bases, with 11 bases lying between them.

The CDR3: CASSFGTGVGYGYTF. The CDR3 DNA sequence: TGTGCCAGCAGCTTCGGGACAGGGGTCGGCTATGGCTACACCTTC. The chain carries TRBV5-6 and TRBJ1-2, with TRBD1 matching 10 bases. V gave up 2 bases and J gave up 4 bases; unmatched junction bases: 5. The length of the CDR3 is 15 residues. Germline V lookup: CDR1 SGHDT, CDR2 YYEEEE.

The genes are TRBV4-1 and TRBJ1-5; tentatively, D is TRBD1 (6 bases). CDR3 length: 13 amino acids. CDR1 and CDR2 from the germline V gene are MGHRA and YSYEKL. Trimming cost V 2 bases and J 4 bases, with 6 bases left between them. This chain's CDR3 is CASSQRGNQPQHF. The CDR3 bases are TGCGCCAGCAGCCAAAGGGGGAATCAGCCCCAGCATTTT.

V is TRBV4-2 and J is TRBJ2-7; D remains unclear. V lost 5 bases and J lost 4, with 12 bases in between. Germline loops: CDR1 LGHNA, CDR2 YNFKEQ. The CDR3 length is 13 residues. The CDR3 loop reads CASSLSGGYEQYF. In nucleotides, the CDR3 is TGTGCCAGCAGCTTATCAGGTGGATACGAGCAGTACTTC.

CDR3 nucleotides: TGTGCCAGCAGCCCACGGGGAGGGGAGGAGACCCAGTACTTC. Translated: CASSPRGGEETQYF. The chain has TRBV9 and TRBJ2-5, with 7 bases identical to TRBD2. The CDR3 runs 14 residues. V gave up 4 bases and J gave up 5 bases; unmatched junction bases: 8. CDR1 and CDR2 from the germline V gene are SGDLS and YYNGEE.

The chain has TRBV7-9 and TRBJ2-2, with 7 bases aligning to TRBD1. The CDR3 contains 17 residues. CDR1 SEHNR and CDR2 FQNEAQ come from the germline V gene (reference sequence). V lost 3 bases to trimming and J lost 4 bases; unmatched junction nucleotides: 11. As DNA, the CDR3 is TGTGCCAGCAGCTTGTCGGTAGGGGGCGCTGGCACCGGGGAGCTGTTTTTT. It is translated as CASSLSVGGAGTGELFF.

The chain has TRBV29-1 and TRBJ1-1, with 9 positions matching TRBD1. V shed 7 bases and J 6 bases; nucleotides not matched to a gene: 3. The CDR3 runs 11 residues. The germline V gene has CDR1 SQVTM and CDR2 ANQGSEA. CDR3 sequence reads: CSARQGAEAFF. Written as DNA, the CDR3 is TGCAGCGCCAGACAGGGGGCTGAAGCTTTCTTT.

The V gene is TRBV28, the J gene TRBJ2-2; weak D call: TRBD1 (5 bases). Per germline, CDR1 MDHEN and CDR2 SYDVKM. V gave up 3 bases and J gave up 0 bases, with 8 bases separating them. The CDR3 extends over 15 amino acids. In DNA form, the CDR3 reads TGTGCCAGCAGTTTCGGCAGGGCGAACACCGGGGAGCTGTTTTTT. Protein: CASSFGRANTGELFF.

The chain couples TRBV7-9 to TRBJ1-5; a weak D match, TRBD1 (5 bases). Germline-derived CDR1 and CDR2 are SEHNR and FQNEAQ (reference sequence). V dropped 5 bases and J dropped 3 bases, with 11 bases sitting between them. The CDR3 is 14 residues long. In nucleotides, the CDR3 is TGTGCCAGCAGCCTAGACAGTTTCAATCAGCCCCAGCATTTT. It yields the protein CASSLDSFNQPQHF.

The gene calls are TRBV9 and TRBJ2-5; 7 nucleotides agree with TRBD2. The V gene end was trimmed by 1 base and the J gene end by 1 base; junction bases not matched to a gene: 10. This CDR3 spans 17 amino acids. CDR1 is SGDLS, CDR2 YYNGEE, per germline. CDR3 sequence (DNA): TGTGCCAGCAGCGTAACCTGGGGGGGAGGGCCCCAAGAGACCCAGTACTTC. Translated, it gives CASSVTWGGGPQETQYF.

J is TRBJ2-1 and V is TRBV4-1; 11 bases map to TRBD2. The trim removed 0 bases at V and 4 bases at J, leaving 8 bases unmatched. From germline, CDR1 is MGHRA and CDR2 YSYEKL. The CDR3 spans 18 residues. The CDR3 is CASSQDPASGGWYNEQFF. As DNA, the CDR3 is TGCGCCAGCAGCCAAGATCCGGCTAGCGGGGGGTGGTACAATGAGCAGTTCTTC.

This clone was recorded once. This rearrangement joins TRBV6-5 to TRBJ1-4, with D perhaps matching TRBD1 (6 bases). Germline V gene sequence: CDR1 MNHEY, CDR2 SVGAGI. The germline V and J ends were trimmed by 2 bases and 0 bases, with 10 bases remaining between them. The CDR3 totals 16 residues. CDR3 amino acids: CASSYSRGSTNEKLFF. The DNA of the CDR3 is TGTGCCAGCAGTTACAGCAGGGGATCAACTAATGAAAAACTGTTTTTT.

The V call is TRBV6-6, the J call TRBJ2-7, with 7 bases matching TRBD1. The V gene end was trimmed by 2 bases and the J gene end by 7 bases; junction bases not matched to a gene: 8. This CDR3 contains 14 residues. Germline CDR1 and CDR2: MNHNY and SVGAGI (reference sequence). This CDR3 is CASSYPPQGWEQYF. The CDR3, as DNA: TGTGCCAGCAGTTACCCTCCACAGGGGTGGGAGCAGTACTTC.

The V gene is TRBV10-2, the J gene TRBJ2-3; 8 bases map to TRBD2. CDR1 and CDR2 from the germline V gene are WSHSY and SAAADI. After removal of 6 bases from V and 5 bases from J, the junction contained 4 bases not matched to a gene. The CDR3 has 13 residues. Here the CDR3 DNA reads TGCGCCAGCAGCGGGGGGGCGGTAGATACGCAGTATTTT. Protein sequence: CASSGGAVDTQYF.

The chain joins TRBV10-3 to TRBJ1-5, with D tentatively TRBD1 (5 bases). CDR3 length equals 14 residues. Trimming took 8 bases from V and 6 from J, leaving 17 bases between them. Germline V gene sequence: CDR1 ENHRY, CDR2 SYGVKD. CDR3 protein: CAISEGQGGQPQHF. As DNA, the CDR3 is TGTGCCATCTCCGAGGGGCAGGGAGGTCAGCCCCAGCATTTT.

The CDR3 loop reads CASSLVKGAAEQYF. CDR3 DNA: TGTGCCAGCAGCTTAGTCAAGGGGGCGGCCGAGCAGTACTTC. The rearrangement uses TRBV7-2 and TRBJ2-7, with 7 bases aligning to TRBD1. V shed 1 base, J shed 6 bases, and the junction held 6 bases outside the gene matches. Germline assignment: CDR1 SGHTA and CDR2 FQGNSA. The CDR3 sequence is 14 residues long.

CDR3: CASSSGAGQGYEQYF. In DNA form, the CDR3 reads TGTGCCAGCAGTTCAGGCGCCGGACAGGGCTACGAGCAGTACTTC. This rearrangement joins TRBV28 to TRBJ2-7; TRBD1 matches at 8 bases. V dropped 4 bases and J dropped 3; count of bases not matched to a gene: 8. The CDR3 covers 15 residues. Germline CDR1 MDHEN, CDR2 SYDVKM.

The J gene is TRBJ1-2, the V gene TRBV7-8, with D tentatively TRBD1 (6 bases). The CDR3 covers 15 residues. Germline-derived CDR1 and CDR2 are SGHVS and FQNEAQ. Trimming removed 1 base at V and 2 bases at J, with 11 bases between. CDR3 coding DNA: TGTGCCAGCAGCTTAGTGGGCAGGGGAAACTATGGCTACACCTTC. It specifies CASSLVGRGNYGYTF.